The 22 T cell receptor beta chains listed next were all sequenced from one sample in a study of Graves' ophthalmopathy and Graves' hyperthyroidism. The TCR beta CDR3 regions underwent amplification from RNA transcripts. Amplification began with first-round RT-PCR using HTBI primers, then second-round multiplex PCR was performed. From the multiplex PCR reads, TCRdb called clonotypes with MiXCR, one entry per CDR3 protein. The data contain about 480,000 distinct CDR3 sequences, about an eighth of them seen just once; the ten biggest clones take up about 10%. Sequencing was carried out using blood. All receptors derive from a woman aged 30 to 39 with Graves' ophthalmopathy.

This clonotype has a count of ten or more. This rearrangement joins TRBV7-8 to TRBJ1-6, with D hard to call. This CDR3 is 14 amino acids long. V lost 3 bases to trimming and J lost 3 bases, with 6 bases between them. Germline CDR1 SGHVS, CDR2 FQNEAQ. CDR3 nucleotides: TGTGCCAGCAGCTTCTTAGTCTATAATTCACCCCTCCACTTT. As protein: CASSFLVYNSPLHF.

This clonotype was picked up many times. J is TRBJ2-2 and V is TRBV19; D is undetermined. The CDR3 runs 13 residues. Per germline, CDR1 LNHDA and CDR2 SQIVND (reference sequence). V lost 3 bases to trimming and J lost 7 bases, with 9 bases between them. The CDR3 DNA follows: TGTGCCAGTAGTATCCCGCCGGGCGGGGAGCTGTTTTTT. The encoded protein is CASSIPPGGELFF. Complete variable domain (other parts from reference TRBV19 and TRBJ2-2): DGGITQSPKYLFRKEGQNVTLSCEQNLNHDAMYWYRQDPGQGLRLIYYSQIVNDFQKGDIAEGYSVSREKKESFPLTVTSAQKNPTAFYLCASSIPPGGELFFGEGSRLTVL.

At least ten counts were recorded for this clonotype. The V gene is TRBV6-1, the J gene TRBJ2-2, with a weak D call TRBD2 (6 bases). CDR1 is MNHNS and CDR2 is SASEGT in the germline V gene. V was trimmed by 1 base and J by 2 bases, leaving 11 bases between them. The CDR3 sequence is 16 residues long. The CDR3 is CASSEGGLHNTGELFF. The CDR3 DNA sequence: TGTGCCAGCAGTGAAGGGGGACTCCATAACACCGGGGAGCTGTTTTTT.

This rearrangement joins TRBV20-1 to TRBJ1-2; 11 positions match TRBD1. The CDR3 is made up of 16 amino acids. The trim removed 0 bases at V and 1 base at J, leaving 4 bases unmatched. The germline V gene encodes CDR1 DFQATT and CDR2 SNEGSKA (reference sequence). In DNA form, the CDR3 reads TGCAGTGCTAGAGACCCGGGACAGGGGGTTAACTATGGCTACACCTTC. Protein: CSARDPGQGVNYGYTF.

This sequence joins TRBV2 and TRBJ2-2; tentatively, D is TRBD1 (5 bases). The germline CDR1 and CDR2 sequences are SNHLY and FYNNEI. Trimming pared 10 bases from V and 2 bases from J, leaving 11 bases between. The CDR3 runs to 13 residues. As DNA, the CDR3 is TGTGCCACCAGGGCGAAAAACACCGGGGAGCTGTTTTTT. Protein: CATRAKNTGELFF.

This clonotype showed up just a few times. This chain connects TRBV5-1 to TRBJ2-5, with D possibly matching TRBD2 (6 bases). Germline V lookup: CDR1 SGHRS, CDR2 YFSETQ. V lost 4 bases to trimming and J lost 4 bases, with 20 bases between them. CDR3 length equals 16 residues. The CDR3 region has the DNA TGCGCCAGCAGCCCGCGGGGTGGGGCTTCGAGAGAGACCCAGTACTTC. Amino acids: CASSPRGGASRETQYF.

At least ten counts were recorded for this clonotype. This chain joins TRBV12-3 or TRBV12-4 and TRBJ1-1, with D perhaps TRBD1 (5 bases). Trimming removed 2 bases from V and 6 bases from J, with 13 bases in between. This CDR3 spans 14 amino acids. The CDR3 is CASSLWGGDAEAFF. DNA of the CDR3: TGTGCCAGCAGTTTATGGGGGGGGGACGCTGAAGCTTTCTTT.

The chain carries TRBV9 and TRBJ1-3; D is possibly TRBD1 (5 bases). Germline values: CDR1 SGDLS, CDR2 YYNGEE. V was pared by 4 bases and J by 8 bases, with 10 bases between. The CDR3 is made up of 12 amino acids. The CDR3 nucleotides are TGTGCCAGCAGCTTCTCAGGGTACACCATATATTTT. Translating it yields CASSFSGYTIYF.

This clonotype was counted ten times or more. The chain combines TRBV4-1 with TRBJ2-7; D gene ambiguous. V was pared by 0 bases and J by 3 bases, with 15 bases between. Germline lookup yields CDR1 MGHRA and CDR2 YSYEKL. The CDR3 loop spans 16 amino acids. The DNA for the CDR3 is TGCGCCAGCAGCCAAGAGTCCGAGACAAGGAACTACGAGCAGTACTTC. Amino acids: CASSQESETRNYEQYF.

This clonotype was counted ten times or more. This chain joins TRBV12-3 or TRBV12-4 and TRBJ2-7; D possibly matches TRBD1 or TRBD2 (5 bases each). V gave up 4 bases and J gave up 2 bases, with 24 bases separating them. This CDR3 has 18 residues. The CDR3 nucleotides read TGTGCCAGCAGTTCCCGAGTTGTAGGGACCACTACTACCTACGAGCAGTACTTC. Residues: CASSSRVVGTTTTYEQYF.

Many counts were recorded for this clonotype. V usage is TRBV24-1 and J usage is TRBJ1-2, with D hard to call. Trimming cost V 2 bases and J 2 bases, with 11 bases left between them. This CDR3 has 15 residues. Germline V gene data show CDR1 as KGHDR and CDR2 as SFDVKD. CDR3: CATSDSTTGNYGYTF. As DNA, the CDR3 is TGTGCCACCAGTGATTCAACGACGGGGAACTATGGCTACACCTTC.

There are many counts of this clonotype. V is TRBV28 and J is TRBJ2-7; D remains ambiguous. Germline V gives CDR1 MDHEN, CDR2 SYDVKM. The CDR3 runs 12 residues. The germline V and J ends were trimmed by 5 bases and 9 bases, with 14 bases remaining between them. DNA for the CDR3: TGTGCCAGCAGTCTCGGAACAGTGGTGCAGTACTTC. Residues: CASSLGTVVQYF.

This clonotype has at least ten counts. The J gene is TRBJ1-3, the V gene TRBV13; no reliable D call. The CDR3 sequence is 15 residues long. V was pared by 5 bases and J by 0 bases, with 11 bases between. CDR1 and CDR2 from the germline V gene are PRHDT and FYEKMQ (reference sequence). The CDR3 region has the DNA TGTGCCAGCAGCCGAATTTGGTCCTCTGGAAACACCATATATTTT. Amino acids: CASSRIWSSGNTIYF. Full variable domain (missing parts from reference TRBV13 and TRBJ1-3): AAGVIQSPRHLIKEKRETATLKCYPIPRHDTVYWYQQGPGQDPQFLISFYEKMQSDKGSIPDRFSAQQFSDYHSELNMSSLELGDSALYFCASSRIWSSGNTIYFGEGSWLTVV.

The genes are TRBV6-1 and TRBJ2-5; TRBD2 matches 14 bases. This CDR3 has 15 amino acids. CDR1 is MNHNS, CDR2 SASEGT, per germline. Losses at the gene ends were 6 bases for V and 4 bases for J; bases not matched to a gene: 4. CDR3 nucleotides: TGTGCCAGCAGGCGAGGGACTAGCGGGGGAGAGACCCAGTACTTC. Residues: CASRRGTSGGETQYF.

This clonotype was observed at least ten times. The chain carries TRBV14 and TRBJ2-7, with 11 bases that match TRBD2. CDR3 size: 15 residues. The germline CDR1 and CDR2 sequences are SGHDN and FVKESK. V trimming: 4 bases; J trimming: 2 bases; junction bases outside the gene matches: 4. DNA for the CDR3: TGTGCCAGCAGCCTCATAGCGGGAGGGACCTACGAGCAGTACTTC. Translated, it gives CASSLIAGGTYEQYF.

In its sample, this clonotype was seen many times. The chain is built from TRBV30 and TRBJ1-5, with D possibly TRBD1 on 5 matching bases. Germline assignment: CDR1 GTSNPN and CDR2 SVGIG (reference sequence). The CDR3 runs to 14 residues. V dropped 3 bases and J dropped 4 bases, with 13 bases sitting between them. The CDR3 DNA reads TGTGCCTGGAGCGGTGGCAGGGCAAATCAGCCCCAGCATTTT. This sequence encodes CAWSGGRANQPQHF.

The chain couples TRBV30 to TRBJ2-6; 7 bases match TRBD1. This CDR3 region has 14 residues. With V trimmed by 4 bases and J by 2 bases, 2 bases remained unmatched. Germline CDR1 is GTSNPN and CDR2 is SVGIG (reference sequence). The CDR3 nucleotides are TGTGCCTGGACAGGGGGAACTGGGGCCAACGTCCTGACTTTC. This translates into CAWTGGTGANVLTF.

This clonotype was found many times. The rearrangement uses TRBV6-1 and TRBJ1-5; D perhaps matches TRBD1 (5 bases). With 7 bases removed from V and 7 bases from J, the gap between germline ends came to 14 bases. Germline V gives CDR1 MNHNS, CDR2 SASEGT. There are 13 residues in the CDR3. In nucleotides, the CDR3 is TGTGCCAGCATTGTCAGGGTTGGGCAGCCCCAGCATTTT. Protein sequence: CASIVRVGQPQHF.

This clonotype was seen only a few times. The J gene is TRBJ2-2, the V gene TRBV4-1, with TRBD2 matching 7 bases. This CDR3 is built from 15 residues. Trimming removed 1 base from V and 6 bases from J; junction bases left unmatched: 5. The germline V gene encodes CDR1 MGHRA and CDR2 YSYEKL. The DNA of the CDR3 is TGCGCCAGCAGCCAAGGGACTAGTAGGTCCGGGGAGCTGTTTTTT. Translated, it gives CASSQGTSRSGELFF.

The J gene is TRBJ2-3, the V gene TRBV13; 11 nucleotides match TRBD2. The V gene's germline CDR1 is PRHDT and CDR2 FYEKMQ (reference sequence). This CDR3 has 17 amino acids. The ends lost 5 bases at V and 0 bases at J; junction bases unmatched: 7. CDR3 sequence: CASSLRLAGHSTDTQYF. The CDR3 DNA reads TGTGCCAGCAGCCTGAGACTAGCGGGGCATAGCACAGATACGCAGTATTTT.

This clonotype occurred many times. The chain couples TRBV6-5 to TRBJ2-7; 10 nucleotides align to TRBD1. Trimming cost V 6 bases and J 4 bases; bases outside gene matches: 6. CDR3 length equals 14 residues. The germline CDR1 and CDR2 sequences are MNHEY and SVGAGI. CDR3 bases: TGTGCCAGCAGCGTGACAGGGGGCGGGTACGAGCAGTACTTC. Amino acids: CASSVTGGGYEQYF.

This clonotype was found many times. The V and J genes are TRBV28 and TRBJ2-5; 8 bases map to TRBD1. Losses at the gene ends were 5 bases for V and 7 bases for J; bases not matched to a gene: 3. The CDR3 extends over 12 amino acids. From germline, CDR1 is MDHEN and CDR2 SYDVKM. Written as DNA, the CDR3 is TGTGCCAGCAGTGACAGGGGAGCGACCCAGTACTTC. Translation gives CASSDRGATQYF.